This T cell receptor beta chain was identified during a study of cytomegalovirus exposure and HLA in healthy donors. Study information: Roughly 85 million unique TCRs from HLA-typed donors were held in an early release of data.

The germline gives CDR1 SGDLS, CDR2 YYNGEE. The CDR3 spans 16 residues. The V and J ends lost 2 bases and 1 base respectively, with 15 bases between them. With regard to this clone: Its antigen is not known.

Both 60 Vbeta primers and 13 Jbeta primers went into the PCR. Data came from immunoSEQ multiplex PCR; TCRdb stores just in-frame clones and leaves some out. This table holds around 130,000 clones, 65% to 90% found once. Notes on the study in general: An assumption of roughly uniform sequencing depth across donors underlay the presence/absence analyses. Most TCR sequences proved rare, with some public TCRs found in many donors.

The TCR was taken from a girl aged 2-10 years in good health and CMV-seronegative. The sample consisted of PBMCs. The rearrangement uses TRBV9 and TRBJ1-2, with D possibly matching TRBD1 (5 bases). The CDR3 bases are TGTGCCAGCAGCGTTTCAGGGAGGTATGTTAACTATGGCTACACCTTC. It specifies CASSVSGRYVNYGYTF.